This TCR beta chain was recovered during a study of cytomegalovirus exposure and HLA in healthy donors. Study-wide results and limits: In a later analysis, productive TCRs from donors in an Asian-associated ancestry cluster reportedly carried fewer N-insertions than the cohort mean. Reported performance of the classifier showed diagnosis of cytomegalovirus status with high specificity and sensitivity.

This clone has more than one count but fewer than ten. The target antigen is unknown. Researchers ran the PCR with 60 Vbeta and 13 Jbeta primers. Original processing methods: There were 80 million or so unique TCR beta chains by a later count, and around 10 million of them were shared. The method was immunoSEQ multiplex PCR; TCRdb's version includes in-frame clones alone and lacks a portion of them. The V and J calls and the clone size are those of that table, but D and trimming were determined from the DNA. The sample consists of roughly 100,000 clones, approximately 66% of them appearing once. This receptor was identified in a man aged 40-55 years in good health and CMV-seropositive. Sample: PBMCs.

CDR3: CASSLGQGIGQPQHF. In nucleotides, the CDR3 is TGTGCCAGCAGCTTAGGACAGGGGATAGGACAGCCCCAGCATTTT. This chain joins TRBV7-9 and TRBJ1-5, with 8 positions matching TRBD1. The CDR3 is 15 residues long. The trim removed 1 base at V and 7 bases at J, leaving 6 bases unmatched. Germline V lookup: CDR1 SEHNR, CDR2 FQNEAQ (reference sequence).